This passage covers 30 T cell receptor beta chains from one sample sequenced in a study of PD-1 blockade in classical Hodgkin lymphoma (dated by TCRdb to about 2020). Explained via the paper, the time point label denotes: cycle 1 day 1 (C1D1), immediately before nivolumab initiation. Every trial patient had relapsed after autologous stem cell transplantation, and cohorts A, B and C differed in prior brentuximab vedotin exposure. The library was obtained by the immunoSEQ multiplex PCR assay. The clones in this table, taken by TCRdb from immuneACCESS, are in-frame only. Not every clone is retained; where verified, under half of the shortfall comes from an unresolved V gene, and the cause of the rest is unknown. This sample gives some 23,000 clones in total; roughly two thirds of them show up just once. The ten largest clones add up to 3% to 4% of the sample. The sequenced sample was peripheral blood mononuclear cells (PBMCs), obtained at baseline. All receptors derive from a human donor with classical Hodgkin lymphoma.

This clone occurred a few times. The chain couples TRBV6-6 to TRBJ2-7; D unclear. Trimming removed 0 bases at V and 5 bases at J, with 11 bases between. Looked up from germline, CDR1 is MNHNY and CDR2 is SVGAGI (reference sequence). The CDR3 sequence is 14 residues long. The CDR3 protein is CASSYSNEWDEQYF. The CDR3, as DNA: TGTGCCAGCAGTTACTCGAATGAGTGGGACGAGCAGTACTTC.

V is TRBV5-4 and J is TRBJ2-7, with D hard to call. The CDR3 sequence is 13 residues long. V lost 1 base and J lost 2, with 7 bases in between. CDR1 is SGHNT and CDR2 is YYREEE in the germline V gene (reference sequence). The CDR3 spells CASSLYNPYEQYF. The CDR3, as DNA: TGTGCCAGCAGCTTGTATAACCCCTACGAGCAGTACTTC.

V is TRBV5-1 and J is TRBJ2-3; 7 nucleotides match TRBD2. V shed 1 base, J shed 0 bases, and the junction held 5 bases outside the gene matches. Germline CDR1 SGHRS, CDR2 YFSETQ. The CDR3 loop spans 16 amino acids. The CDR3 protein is CASSLRDYSSTDTQYF. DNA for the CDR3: TGCGCCAGCAGCTTGAGGGACTATTCTAGCACAGATACGCAGTATTTT.

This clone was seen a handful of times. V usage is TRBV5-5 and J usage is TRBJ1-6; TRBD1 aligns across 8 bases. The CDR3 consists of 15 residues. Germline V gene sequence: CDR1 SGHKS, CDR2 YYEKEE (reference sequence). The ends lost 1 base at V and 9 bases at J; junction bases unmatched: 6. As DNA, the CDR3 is TGTGCCAGCAGCTTGAGAGGACAGGGCCTTTCACCCCTCCACTTT. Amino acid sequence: CASSLRGQGLSPLHF. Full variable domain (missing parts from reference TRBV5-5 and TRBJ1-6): DAGVTQSPTHLIKTRGQQVTLRCSPISGHKSVSWYQQVLGQGPQFIFQYYEKEERGRGNFPDRFSARQFPNYSSELNVNALLLGDSALYLCASSLRGQGLSPLHFGNGTRLTVT.

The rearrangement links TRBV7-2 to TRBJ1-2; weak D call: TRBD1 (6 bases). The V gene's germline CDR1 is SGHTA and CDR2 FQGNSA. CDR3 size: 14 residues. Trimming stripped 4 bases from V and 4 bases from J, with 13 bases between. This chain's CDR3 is CASSSPVDSYGYTF. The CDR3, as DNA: TGTGCCAGCAGCTCGCCGGTGGACAGCTATGGCTACACCTTC.

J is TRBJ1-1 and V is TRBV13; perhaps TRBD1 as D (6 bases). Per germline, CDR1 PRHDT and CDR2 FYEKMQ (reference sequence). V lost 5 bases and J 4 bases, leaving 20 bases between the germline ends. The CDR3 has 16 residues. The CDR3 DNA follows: TGTGCCAGCAGCACCTACAGGGCCGAGTGGTTCACTGAAGCTTTCTTT. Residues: CASSTYRAEWFTEAFF. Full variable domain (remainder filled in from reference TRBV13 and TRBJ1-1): AAGVIQSPRHLIKEKRETATLKCYPIPRHDTVYWYQQGPGQDPQFLISFYEKMQSDKGSIPDRFSAQQFSDYHSELNMSSLELGDSALYFCASSTYRAEWFTEAFFGQGTRLTVV.

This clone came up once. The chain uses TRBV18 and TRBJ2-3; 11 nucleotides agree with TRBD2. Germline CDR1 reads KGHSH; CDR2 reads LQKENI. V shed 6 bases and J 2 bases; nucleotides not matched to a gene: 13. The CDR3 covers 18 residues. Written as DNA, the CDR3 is TGTGCCAGCTCGGCCCTTTCTAGCGGGGGGATCTCCACAGATACGCAGTATTTT. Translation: CASSALSSGGISTDTQYF.

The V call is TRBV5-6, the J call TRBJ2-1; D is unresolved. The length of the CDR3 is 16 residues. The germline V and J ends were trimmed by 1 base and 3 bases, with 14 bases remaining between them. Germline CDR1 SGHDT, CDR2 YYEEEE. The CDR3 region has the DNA TGTGCCAGCAGCTTGTCCCCTCTTTCAAGCTACAATGAGCAGTTCTTC. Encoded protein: CASSLSPLSSYNEQFF.

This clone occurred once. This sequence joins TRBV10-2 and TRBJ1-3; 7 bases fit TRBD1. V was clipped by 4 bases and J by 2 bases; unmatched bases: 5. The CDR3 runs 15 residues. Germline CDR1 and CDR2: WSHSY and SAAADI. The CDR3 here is CASSGAGGPGNTIYF. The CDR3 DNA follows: TGCGCCAGCAGTGGGGCAGGGGGACCTGGAAACACCATATATTTT.

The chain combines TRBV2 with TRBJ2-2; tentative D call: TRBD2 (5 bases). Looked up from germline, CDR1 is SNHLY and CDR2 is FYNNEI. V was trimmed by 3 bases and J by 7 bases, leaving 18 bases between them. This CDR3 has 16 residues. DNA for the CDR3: TGTGCCAGCAGTGATCTGTGGGAGCAAACTAGCGGGGAGCTGTTTTTT. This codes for CASSDLWEQTSGELFF.

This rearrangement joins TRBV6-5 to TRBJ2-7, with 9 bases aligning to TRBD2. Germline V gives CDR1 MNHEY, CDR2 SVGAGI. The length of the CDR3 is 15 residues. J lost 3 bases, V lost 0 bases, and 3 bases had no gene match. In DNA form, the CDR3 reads TGTGCCAGCAGTTACTCGAGCGGGGGGCTCTACGAGCAGTACTTC. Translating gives CASSYSSGGLYEQYF.

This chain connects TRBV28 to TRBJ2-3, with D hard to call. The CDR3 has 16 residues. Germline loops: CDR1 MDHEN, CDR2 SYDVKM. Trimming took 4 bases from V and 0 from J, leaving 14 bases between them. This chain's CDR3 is CASSSLGDPSTDTQYF. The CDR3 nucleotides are TGTGCCAGCAGTTCCCTTGGCGACCCGAGCACAGATACGCAGTATTTT.

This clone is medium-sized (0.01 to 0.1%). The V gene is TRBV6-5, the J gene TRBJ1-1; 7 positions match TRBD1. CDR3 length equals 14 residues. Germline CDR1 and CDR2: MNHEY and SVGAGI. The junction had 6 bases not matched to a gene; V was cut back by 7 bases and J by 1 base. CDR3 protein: CASNPTGPNTEAFF. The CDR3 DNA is TGTGCCAGCAATCCGACAGGGCCGAACACTGAAGCTTTCTTT.

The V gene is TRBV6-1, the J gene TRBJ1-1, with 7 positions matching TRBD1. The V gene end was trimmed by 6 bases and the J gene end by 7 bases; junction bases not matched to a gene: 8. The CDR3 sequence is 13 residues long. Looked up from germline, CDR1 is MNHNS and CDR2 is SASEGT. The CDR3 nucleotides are TGTGCCAGCAGGGAATTGGGACAGATTGAAGCTTTCTTT. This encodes CASRELGQIEAFF.

The CDR3, as DNA: TGTGCCAGTAGTACATGGCGTTCCTACAATGAGCAGTTCTTC. Protein: CASSTWRSYNEQFF. The rearrangement joins TRBV19 to TRBJ2-1, with D uncertain. CDR1 is LNHDA, CDR2 SQIVND, per germline (reference sequence). The CDR3 runs to 14 residues. Trimming stripped 4 bases from V and 1 base from J, with 8 bases between.

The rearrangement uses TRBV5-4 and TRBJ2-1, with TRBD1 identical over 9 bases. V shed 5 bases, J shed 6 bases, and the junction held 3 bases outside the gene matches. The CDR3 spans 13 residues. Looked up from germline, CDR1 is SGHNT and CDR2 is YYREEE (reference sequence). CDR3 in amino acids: CASSGDRVNEQFF. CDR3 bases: TGTGCCAGCAGTGGGGACAGGGTCAATGAGCAGTTCTTC.

CDR3 loop: CASSLYGAGDTQYF. The DNA of the CDR3 is TGTGCCAGCAGTTTATATGGGGCTGGGGATACGCAGTATTTT. J is TRBJ2-3 and V is TRBV27; TRBD1 is a possible D gene (5 bases). This CDR3 region has 14 residues. Per germline, CDR1 MNHEY and CDR2 SMNVEV (reference sequence). V dropped 1 base and J dropped 6 bases, with 11 bases sitting between them.

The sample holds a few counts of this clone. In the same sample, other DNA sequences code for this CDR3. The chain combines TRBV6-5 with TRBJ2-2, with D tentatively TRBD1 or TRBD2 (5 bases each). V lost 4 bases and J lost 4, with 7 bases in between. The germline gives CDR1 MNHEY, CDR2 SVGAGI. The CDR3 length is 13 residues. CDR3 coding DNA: TGTGCCAGCAGTTCTGGGGGCACCGGGGAGCTGTTTTTT. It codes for CASSSGGTGELFF.

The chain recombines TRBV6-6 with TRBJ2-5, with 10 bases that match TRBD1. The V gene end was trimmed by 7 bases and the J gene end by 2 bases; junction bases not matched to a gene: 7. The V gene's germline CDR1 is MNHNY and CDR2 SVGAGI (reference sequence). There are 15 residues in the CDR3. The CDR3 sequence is CASTYGQGGQETQYF. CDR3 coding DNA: TGTGCCAGCACCTACGGACAGGGGGGACAAGAGACCCAGTACTTC.

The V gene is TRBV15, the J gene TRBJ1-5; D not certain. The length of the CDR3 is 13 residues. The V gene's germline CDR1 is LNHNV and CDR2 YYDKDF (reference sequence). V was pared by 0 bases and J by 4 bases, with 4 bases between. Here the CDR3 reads CATSRDVNQPQHF. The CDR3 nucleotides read TGTGCCACCAGCAGAGATGTTAATCAGCCCCAGCATTTT. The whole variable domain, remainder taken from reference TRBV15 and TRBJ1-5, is DAMVIQNPRYQVTQFGKPVTLSCSQTLNHNVMYWYQQKSSQAPKLLFHYYDKDFNNEADTPDNFQSRRPNTSFCFLDIRSPGLGDTAMYLCATSRDVNQPQHFGDGTRLSIL.

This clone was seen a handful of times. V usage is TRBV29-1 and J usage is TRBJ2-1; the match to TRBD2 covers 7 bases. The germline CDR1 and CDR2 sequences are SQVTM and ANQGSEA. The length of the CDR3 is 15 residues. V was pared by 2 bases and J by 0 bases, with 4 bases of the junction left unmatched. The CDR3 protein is CSVEYTGGSYNEQFF. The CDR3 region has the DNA TGCAGCGTTGAATACACGGGGGGCTCCTACAATGAGCAGTTCTTC.

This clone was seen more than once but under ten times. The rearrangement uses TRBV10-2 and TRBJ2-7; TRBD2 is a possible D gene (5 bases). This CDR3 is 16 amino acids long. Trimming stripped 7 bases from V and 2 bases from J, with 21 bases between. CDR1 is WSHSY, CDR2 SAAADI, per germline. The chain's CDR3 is CASTPPEAGDAYEQYF. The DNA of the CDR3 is TGCGCCAGCACACCCCCTGAGGCGGGCGACGCCTACGAGCAGTACTTC.

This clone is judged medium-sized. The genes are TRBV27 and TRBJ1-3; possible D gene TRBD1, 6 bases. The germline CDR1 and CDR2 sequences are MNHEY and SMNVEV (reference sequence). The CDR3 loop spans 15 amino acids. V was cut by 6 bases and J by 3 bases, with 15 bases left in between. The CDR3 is CASSETGIRGNTIYF. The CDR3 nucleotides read TGTGCCAGCAGCGAAACAGGGATTCGTGGAAACACCATATATTTT.

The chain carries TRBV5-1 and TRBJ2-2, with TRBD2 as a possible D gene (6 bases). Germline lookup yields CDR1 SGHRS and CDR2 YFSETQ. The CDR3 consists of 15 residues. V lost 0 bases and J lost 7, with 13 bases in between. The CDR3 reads CASSLAVAAGGELFF. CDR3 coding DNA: TGCGCCAGCAGCTTGGCGGTAGCGGCGGGCGGGGAGCTGTTTTTT.

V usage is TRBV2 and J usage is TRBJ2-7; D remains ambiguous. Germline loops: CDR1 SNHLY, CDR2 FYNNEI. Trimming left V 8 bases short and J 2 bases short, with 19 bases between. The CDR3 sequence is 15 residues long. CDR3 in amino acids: CASLGMLRLTYEQYF. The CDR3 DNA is TGTGCCAGCCTAGGGATGCTCAGGTTAACCTACGAGCAGTACTTC.

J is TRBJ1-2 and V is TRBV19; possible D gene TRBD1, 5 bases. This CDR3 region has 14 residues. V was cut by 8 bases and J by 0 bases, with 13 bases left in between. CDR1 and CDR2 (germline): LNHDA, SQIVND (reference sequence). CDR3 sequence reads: CASASGTANYGYTF. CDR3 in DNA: TGTGCCAGTGCGTCAGGGACGGCTAACTATGGCTACACCTTC.

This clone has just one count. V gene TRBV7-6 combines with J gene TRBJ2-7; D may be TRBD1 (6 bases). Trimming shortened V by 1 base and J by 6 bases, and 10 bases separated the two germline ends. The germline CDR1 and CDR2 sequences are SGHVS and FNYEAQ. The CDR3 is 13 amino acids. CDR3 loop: CASSLGGPGEQYF. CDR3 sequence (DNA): TGTGCCAGCAGCTTAGGGGGGCCGGGCGAGCAGTACTTC. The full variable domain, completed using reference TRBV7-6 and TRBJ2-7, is GAGVSQSPRYKVTKRGQDVALRCDPISGHVSLYWYRQALGQGPEFLTYFNYEAQQDKSGLPNDRFSAERPEGSISTLTIQRTEQRDSAMYRCASSLGGPGEQYFGPGTRLTVT.

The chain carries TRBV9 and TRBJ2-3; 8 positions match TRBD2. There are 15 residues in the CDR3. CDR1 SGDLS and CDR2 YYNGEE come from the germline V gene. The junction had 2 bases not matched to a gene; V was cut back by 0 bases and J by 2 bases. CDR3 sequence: CASSVDGGATDTQYF. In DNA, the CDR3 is TGTGCCAGCAGCGTAGACGGGGGGGCCACAGATACGCAGTATTTT.

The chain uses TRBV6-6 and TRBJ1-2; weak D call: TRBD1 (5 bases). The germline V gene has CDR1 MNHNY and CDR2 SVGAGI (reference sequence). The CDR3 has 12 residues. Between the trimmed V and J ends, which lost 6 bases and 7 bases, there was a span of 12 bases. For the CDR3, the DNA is TGTGCCAGCAGCGCCTTGGGGGGTGGCTACACCTTC. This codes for CASSALGGGYTF.

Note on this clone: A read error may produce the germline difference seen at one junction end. The CDR3 sequence is CASSGPPQGSIDTQYF. The CDR3 coding sequence is TGTGCCAGCAGCGGACCCCCGCAGGGGAGCATAGATACGCAGTATTTT. The chain recombines TRBV2 with TRBJ2-3, with D possibly matching TRBD1 (6 bases). The CDR3 is 16 residues long. The V gene's germline CDR1 is SNHLY and CDR2 FYNNEI.